This paragraph covers one TCR beta chain sequence. The antigen remains unidentified. The method was immunoSEQ multiplex PCR; TCRdb's version includes in-frame clones alone and lacks a portion of them. The sample includes more than 350,000 clones, 80% to 95% of them seen just once. Treatment noted: about 20 received Ad26.COV2.S at low or high dose, single or two shots; about five received placebo; per-sample allocation not given. The samples were gathered on day 63 after the first injection of vaccine or placebo. These data originate in a study of Ad26.COV2.S vaccination and SARS-CoV-2 variants. General study points: The TCR breadth and depth analyses may have understated or missed part of the total T cell responses.

This clonotype was obtained from a person between 18 and 59 years old who received the Ad26.COV2.S COVID-19 vaccine or a placebo. The material sequenced was peripheral blood, taken in a trial of Ad26.COV2.S vaccine versus placebo.

CDR3 nucleotide sequence: TGTGCCAGCTCACCCCCGGTTAGGAGCTCCTACAATGAGCAGTTCTTC. The encoded protein is CASSPPVRSSYNEQFF. The rearrangement joins TRBV18 to TRBJ2-1; D is unresolved. CDR3 length equals 16 residues. Germline V gene data show CDR1 as KGHSH and CDR2 as LQKENI. Trimming took off 3 bases at V and 0 bases at J, with 12 bases between the two ends.